What follows describes a single T cell receptor (beta chain). The CDR3 sequence is 13 residues long. CDR1 SNHLY and CDR2 FYNNEI come from the germline V gene. V lost 3 bases, J lost 4 bases, and 7 bases lay in between. Produced via immunoSEQ multiplex PCR; TCRdb's table is partial and in-frame only. In the table there are around 500,000 clones, around 89% of which are singletons. The data were obtained in a study of blood T cell repertoires in COVID-19. Study overall: The analysed material was cDNA or gDNA that came from T cells, B-cell-depleted T cells, or PBMCs.

Residents of over 20 US areas, aged about 18 to 95 years, made up the participants. Participants' reported clinical history set cohort assignment. The sample comprised PBMCs or T cells enriched from blood (not recorded which). The J gene is TRBJ1-5, the V gene TRBV2; D gene uncertain. The sequence was obtained from a woman aged 40-49 years who had recovered from COVID-19. CDR3 nucleotide sequence: TGTGCCAGCAGTGATCTGGCAAATCAGCCCCAGCATTTT. It codes for CASSDLANQPQHF.